The 9 T cell receptor beta chains reported below all come from one sample, sequenced in a study of Ad26.COV2.S vaccination and SARS-CoV-2 variants. Treatment described: around 19 received Ad26.COV2.S at low or high dose, single or two shots; about 5 received placebo; per-sample allocation not given. The samples date from day 63 after the first vaccine or placebo injection. Assay: immunoSEQ multiplex PCR; the TCRdb copy retains only in-frame clones and omits some. In the table there are roughly 410,000 clones, about four fifths of which are singletons. This specimen consisted of peripheral blood, obtained in a trial of Ad26.COV2.S vaccine versus placebo. The receptor set was obtained from a person aged 18 to 59 who received the Ad26.COV2.S COVID-19 vaccine or a placebo.

The chain's CDR3 is CASSQGGKRGGRTDTQYF. The CDR3 DNA reads TGTGCCAGCAGCCAAGGCGGGAAGCGGGGGGGCCGAACAGATACGCAGTATTTT. The chain recombines TRBV13 with TRBJ2-3; TRBD2 agrees at 10 bases. V was pared by 5 bases and J by 3 bases, with 14 bases of the junction left unmatched. This CDR3 has 18 residues. Germline CDR1 is PRHDT and CDR2 is FYEKMQ (reference sequence). Together with reference TRBV13 and TRBJ2-3, the CDR3 gives the full variable domain: AAGVIQSPRHLIKEKRETATLKCYPIPRHDTVYWYQQGPGQDPQFLISFYEKMQSDKGSIPDRFSAQQFSDYHSELNMSSLELGDSALYFCASSQGGKRGGRTDTQYFGPGTRLTVL.

The V and J genes are TRBV19 and TRBJ1-1; D gene uncertain. V was clipped by 7 bases and J by 7 bases, with 13 bases between them. The CDR3 totals 12 residues. Germline CDR1 reads LNHDA; CDR2 reads SQIVND (reference sequence). CDR3 nucleotide sequence: TGTGCCAGTAAGGGAGGTCTCCTTGAAGCTTTCTTT. It translates to CASKGGLLEAFF.

The V call is TRBV5-1, the J call TRBJ2-5; maybe TRBD2 (6 bases). The germline V gene encodes CDR1 SGHRS and CDR2 YFSETQ. The CDR3 spans 14 residues. V was trimmed by 4 bases and J by 1 base, leaving 11 bases between them. CDR3 region: CASSIGLLQETQYF. CDR3 nucleotide sequence: TGCGCCAGCAGCATCGGACTACTCCAAGAGACCCAGTACTTC.

V usage is TRBV27 and J usage is TRBJ2-3; TRBD2 matches at 7 bases. This CDR3 is built from 15 residues. The V and J ends lost 2 bases and 5 bases, in that order; junction bases with no gene match: 7. Per the germline V gene, CDR1 is MNHEY and CDR2 is SMNVEV (reference sequence). CDR3: CASSLVPSGLDTQYF. The CDR3 DNA reads as TGTGCCAGCAGTTTAGTCCCTAGCGGATTAGATACGCAGTATTTT.

This clone was recorded a few times. The sample carries other DNA sequences with the same CDR3. The J gene is TRBJ1-4, the V gene TRBV15; weak D call: TRBD1 (6 bases). The CDR3 covers 13 residues. Between the trimmed V and J ends, which lost 3 bases and 7 bases, there was a span of 9 bases. CDR1 is LNHNV and CDR2 is YYDKDF in the germline V gene (reference sequence). In DNA, the CDR3 is TGTGCCACCAGCAGGGGGGCGGGTGAAAAACTGTTTTTT. It translates to CATSRGAGEKLFF.

The rearrangement links TRBV30 to TRBJ1-3; D unresolved. Trimming shortened V by 2 bases and J by 0 bases, and 11 bases separated the two germline ends. CDR1 and CDR2 from the germline V gene are GTSNPN and SVGIG (reference sequence). The CDR3 has 15 amino acids. As DNA, the CDR3 is TGTGCCTGGAGTATAGGGCTTATCTCTGGAAACACCATATATTTT. Its translation: CAWSIGLISGNTIYF.

The count of this clone is one. V is TRBV11-2 and J is TRBJ2-5; D call uncertain. Germline V gene lookup returns CDR1 SGHAT and CDR2 FQNNGV. CDR3 length: 12 amino acids. Trimming removed 5 bases at V and 5 bases at J, with 9 bases between. The CDR3 reads CASSPGSETQYF. CDR3 DNA: TGTGCCAGCAGCCCGGGTTCCGAGACCCAGTACTTC.

The sample holds one count of this clone. V and J are TRBV5-1 and TRBJ2-2, with TRBD2 matching 7 bases. The ends lost 4 bases at V and 3 bases at J; junction bases unmatched: 12. This CDR3 has 17 amino acids. Looked up from germline, CDR1 is SGHRS and CDR2 is YFSETQ. This chain's CDR3 is CASSPLGGAGDTGELFF. The CDR3 DNA sequence: TGCGCCAGCAGCCCCCTTGGTGGCGCGGGGGACACCGGGGAGCTGTTTTTT.

This rearrangement joins TRBV18 to TRBJ1-2, with D unclear. In germline, CDR1 is KGHSH, CDR2 LQKENI. V lost 2 bases, J lost 8 bases, and 21 bases lay in between. The CDR3 spans 16 residues. The CDR3 region is CASSPIDGKAPRGYTF. The CDR3, as DNA: TGTGCCAGCTCACCAATCGACGGGAAGGCCCCTAGAGGCTACACCTTC.